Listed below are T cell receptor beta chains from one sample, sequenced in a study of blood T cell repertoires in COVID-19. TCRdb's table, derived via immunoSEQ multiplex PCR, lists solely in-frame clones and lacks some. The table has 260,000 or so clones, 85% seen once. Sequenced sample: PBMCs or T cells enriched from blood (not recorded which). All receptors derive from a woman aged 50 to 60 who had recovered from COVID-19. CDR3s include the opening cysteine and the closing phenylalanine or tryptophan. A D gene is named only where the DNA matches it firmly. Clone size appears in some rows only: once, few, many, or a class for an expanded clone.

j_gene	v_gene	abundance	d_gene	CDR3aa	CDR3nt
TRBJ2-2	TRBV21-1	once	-	CASSKAPTGRAGELFF	TGTGCCAGCAGCAAGGCCCCGACAGGGCGGGCCGGGGAGCTGTTTTTT
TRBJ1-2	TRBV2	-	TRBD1	CASNQGANYGYTF	TGTGCCAGCAACCAGGGGGCGAACTATGGCTACACCTTC
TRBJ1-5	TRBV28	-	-	CASGGHQPQHF	TGTGCCAGCGGAGGCCATCAGCCCCAGCATTTT
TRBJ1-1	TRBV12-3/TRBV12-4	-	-	CASKSDSGALAFF	TGTGCCAGCAAATCGGACTCCGGAGCGTTGGCTTTCTTT
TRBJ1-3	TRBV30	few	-	CAWSKGEGNTIYF	TGTGCCTGGAGTAAAGGGGAAGGAAACACCATATATTTT
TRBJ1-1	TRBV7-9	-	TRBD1	CASSPRQGQSEAFF	TGTGCCAGCAGCCCTAGACAGGGGCAGTCTGAAGCTTTCTTT
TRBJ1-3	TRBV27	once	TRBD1	CASSRSADRVSGNTIYF	TGTGCCAGCAGTCGATCCGCCGACAGGGTCTCTGGAAACACCATATATTTT
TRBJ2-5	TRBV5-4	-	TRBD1	CASSLGQGASAETQYF	TGTGCCAGCAGCTTAGGACAGGGGGCATCAGCTGAGACCCAGTACTTC
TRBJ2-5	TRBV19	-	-	CASSKSSAVAGAKETQYF	TGTGCCAGTAGTAAATCCAGCGCTGTGGCGGGCGCGAAAGAGACCCAGTACTTC
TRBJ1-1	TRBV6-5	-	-	CASSYSRDGNTEAFF	TGTGCCAGCAGTTACTCGCGGGACGGTAACACTGAAGCTTTCTTT
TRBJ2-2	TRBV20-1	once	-	CSARGTGELFF	TGCAGTGCAAGGGGCACCGGGGAGCTGTTTTTT
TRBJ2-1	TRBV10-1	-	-	CASSSGSLTYNEQFF	TGCGCCAGCAGTTCCGGGAGCTTGACCTACAATGAGCAGTTCTTC
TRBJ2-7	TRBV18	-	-	CASSPPTGSYEQYF	TGTGCCAGCTCACCACCCACAGGGTCTTACGAGCAGTACTTC
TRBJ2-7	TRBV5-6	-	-	CASSSYSSDEQYF	TGTGCCAGCAGCTCGTATAGTAGCGACGAGCAGTACTTC
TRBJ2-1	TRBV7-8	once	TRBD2	CASSLAFAKRERVDEQFF	TGTGCCAGCAGCTTAGCCTTCGCCAAGCGGGAGAGGGTCGATGAGCAGTTCTTC
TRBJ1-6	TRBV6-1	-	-	CASSAGRGRGDSPLHF	TGTGCCAGCAGTGCCGGAAGGGGCAGGGGTGATTCACCCCTCCACTTT
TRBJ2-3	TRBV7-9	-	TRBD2	CASSLVSGTTDTQYF	TGTGCCAGCAGCTTAGTCAGCGGGACCACAGATACGCAGTATTTT
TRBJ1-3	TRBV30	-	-	CAWSRGSSGNTIYF	TGTGCCTGGAGCCGCGGGAGCTCTGGAAACACCATATATTTT
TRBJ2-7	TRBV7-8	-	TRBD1	CASSLVSRTGEQYF	TGTGCCAGCAGCTTAGTGTCGAGGACAGGGGAGCAGTACTTC
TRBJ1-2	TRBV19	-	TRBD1	CASSRGRTGTYYGYTF	TGTGCCAGTAGCCGGGGAAGGACAGGGACCTACTATGGCTACACCTTC
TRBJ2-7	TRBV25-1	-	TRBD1	CASRPTRQGTSYEQYF	TGTGCCAGCAGACCAACACGACAGGGGACGTCCTACGAGCAGTACTTC
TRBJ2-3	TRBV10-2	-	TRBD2	CASSEPWTSGLSTDTQYF	TGCGCCAGCAGTGAGCCGTGGACTAGCGGGCTTAGCACAGATACGCAGTATTTT
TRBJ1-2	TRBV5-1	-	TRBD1	CASSLPGTGGGYTF	TGCGCCAGCAGCCTCCCGGGGACAGGGGGAGGCTACACCTTC
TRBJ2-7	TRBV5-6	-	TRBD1	CASSPTPGQGAYEQYF	TGTGCCAGCAGCCCTACCCCGGGACAGGGGGCTTACGAGCAGTACTTC
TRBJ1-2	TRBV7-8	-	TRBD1	CASSPRDYNRGGYTF	TGTGCCAGCAGCCCTAGAGACTACAACAGGGGTGGCTACACCTTC
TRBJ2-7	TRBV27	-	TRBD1	CASSAPGTVTYEQYF	TGTGCCAGCAGTGCCCCCGGGACAGTGACCTACGAGCAGTACTTC
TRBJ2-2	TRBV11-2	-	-	CASSLAFGGNTGELFF	TGTGCCAGCAGCTTGGCCTTTGGCGGCAACACCGGGGAGCTGTTTTTT
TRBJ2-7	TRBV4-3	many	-	CASSQEVSDSRTHEQYF	TGCGCCAGCAGCCAAGAGGTTTCGGACTCCAGGACCCACGAGCAGTACTTC
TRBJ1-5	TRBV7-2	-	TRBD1	CASSFRGVNNQPQHF	TGTGCCAGCAGCTTCAGGGGGGTAAACAATCAGCCCCAGCATTTT
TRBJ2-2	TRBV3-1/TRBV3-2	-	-	CASSHPGEMGELFF	TGTGCCAGCAGCCACCCCGGGGAGATGGGGGAGCTGTTTTTT
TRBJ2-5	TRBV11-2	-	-	CASSLGEMETQYF	TGTGCCAGCAGCTTAGGAGAAATGGAGACCCAGTACTTC
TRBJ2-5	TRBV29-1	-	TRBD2	CSVVPGGAPETQYF	TGCAGCGTTGTCCCCGGGGGGGCACCAGAGACCCAGTACTTC
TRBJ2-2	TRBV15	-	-	CATSSYDRNTGELFF	TGTGCCACCAGCTCCTACGACAGGAACACCGGGGAGCTGTTTTTT
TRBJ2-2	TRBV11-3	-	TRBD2	CASSPRGVESGELFF	TGTGCCAGCAGCCCCCGGGGGGTCGAGTCCGGGGAGCTGTTTTTT
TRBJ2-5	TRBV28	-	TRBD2	CATGTSGNVETQYF	TGTGCCACCGGGACTAGCGGGAATGTGGAGACCCAGTACTTC
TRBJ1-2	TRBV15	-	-	CATSRGQIGTPNYGYTF	TGTGCCACCAGCAGAGGGCAAATCGGGACACCTAACTATGGCTACACCTTC
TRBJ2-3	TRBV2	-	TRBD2	CASSSGGRTDTQYF	TGTGCCAGCAGTTCTGGCGGGAGAACAGATACGCAGTATTTT
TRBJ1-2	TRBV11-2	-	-	CASSLSSGTWGYTF	TGTGCCAGCAGCTTATCGTCTGGGACTTGGGGCTACACCTTC
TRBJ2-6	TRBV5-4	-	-	CASSPRLAGSGANVLTF	TGTGCCAGCAGCCCCCGATTGGCGGGCTCGGGGGCCAACGTCCTGACTTTC
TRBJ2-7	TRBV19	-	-	CASSLPTRSYEQYF	TGTGCCAGTAGTCTCCCGACAAGGTCCTACGAGCAGTACTTC
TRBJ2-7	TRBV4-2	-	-	CASSQDIPSQGFEQYF	TGTGCCAGCAGCCAAGACATACCCTCGCAGGGTTTCGAGCAGTACTTC
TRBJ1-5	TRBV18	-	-	CASSPGTSSNQPQHF	TGTGCCAGCTCACCCGGGACAAGTAGCAATCAGCCCCAGCATTTT
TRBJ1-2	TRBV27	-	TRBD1	CASRSGDRVSGYTF	TGTGCCAGCAGGTCGGGGGACAGGGTATCTGGCTACACCTTC
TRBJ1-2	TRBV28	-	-	CASSSQGYGYTF	TGTGCCAGCAGTTCCCAGGGTTATGGCTACACCTTC
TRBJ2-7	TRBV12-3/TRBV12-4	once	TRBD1	CASRSGGSYEQYF	TGTGCCAGCAGATCAGGGGGCTCCTACGAGCAGTACTTC
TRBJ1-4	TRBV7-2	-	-	CASSLTRVAEKLFF	TGTGCCAGCAGCTTAACTCGGGTTGCGGAAAAACTGTTTTTT
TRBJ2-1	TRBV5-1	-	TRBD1	CASSFRSGGAINEQFF	TGCGCCAGCAGCTTCCGGTCAGGGGGCGCGATCAATGAGCAGTTCTTC
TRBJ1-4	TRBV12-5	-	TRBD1	CASGLRDSNEKLFF	TGTGCTAGTGGTTTGAGGGACAGTAATGAAAAACTGTTTTTT
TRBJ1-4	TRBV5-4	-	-	CASSPPSLREKLFF	TGTGCCAGCAGCCCTCCGAGTTTGCGGGAAAAACTGTTTTTT
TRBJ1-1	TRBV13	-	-	CASSSSSAGGAFF	TGTGCCAGCAGCTCCTCATCTGCGGGAGGAGCTTTCTTT
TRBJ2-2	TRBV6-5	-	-	CASSTGVAGELFF	TGTGCCAGCAGTACGGGGGTTGCCGGGGAGCTGTTTTTT
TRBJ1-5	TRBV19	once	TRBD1	CASNAGGGAGPSQPQHF	TGTGCCAGTAACGCAGGGGGCGGGGCAGGGCCATCTCAGCCCCAGCATTTT
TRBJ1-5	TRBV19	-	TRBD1	CASTQKTGVGSNQPQHF	TGTGCCAGTACTCAAAAAACAGGGGTGGGTAGCAATCAGCCCCAGCATTTT
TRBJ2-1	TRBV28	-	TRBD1	CASRPWTGESNEQFF	TGTGCCAGCAGACCCTGGACAGGGGAGAGCAATGAGCAGTTCTTC
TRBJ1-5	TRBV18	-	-	CASSLGLENQPQHF	TGTGCCAGCTCACTGGGACTAGAGAACCAGCCCCAGCATTTT
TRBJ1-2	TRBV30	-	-	CAWSGAVTSYGYTF	TGTGCCTGGAGTGGGGCAGTGACGAGTTATGGCTACACCTTC
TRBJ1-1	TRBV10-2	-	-	CASSSGNTEAFF	TGCGCCAGCAGTTCGGGAAACACTGAAGCTTTCTTT
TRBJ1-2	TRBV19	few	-	CASSIAPGSLGYTF	TGTGCCAGTAGTATAGCCCCGGGTTCCCTCGGCTACACCTTC
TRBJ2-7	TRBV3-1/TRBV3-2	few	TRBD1	CASSPRPGRGLYEQYF	TGTGCCAGCAGCCCCCGCCCCGGCAGGGGGCTCTACGAGCAGTACTTC
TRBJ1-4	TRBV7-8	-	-	CASRQGTTNEKLFF	TGTGCCAGCAGGCAGGGGACAACTAATGAAAAACTGTTTTTT